Included here is one TCR beta chain sequence, with context. What it recognizes is unknown. Making use of molecular barcodes, quantitative 5'-RACE generated TCR beta libraries. One entry per CDR3 protein, called by TCRdb with MiXCR from the 5' RACE reads. The data contain about 240,000 distinct CDR3 sequences, 7.5% to 9% of them singletons. These data belong to a study of CD8 T cells in ankylosing spondylitis. General study points: Disease-linked clones displayed a CD8+ phenotype and appeared relatively rarely in peripheral blood. Researchers reportedly found disease-linked clones significantly enriched in matched ankylosing spondylitis synovial fluid.

What was sequenced was blood, either unsorted or a sorted T cell fraction (not recorded which). The sequence was obtained from a male donor with ankylosing spondylitis or in good health (not recorded which).

The CDR3 spells CASRAGTGLKAFF. CDR3 nucleotides: TGTGCCAGCAGAGCCGGGACAGGGCTAAAAGCTTTCTTT. The chain employs TRBV13 and TRBJ1-1; the match to TRBD1 covers 9 bases. Germline CDR1 and CDR2: PRHDT and FYEKMQ (reference sequence). The ends lost 6 bases at V and 9 bases at J; junction bases unmatched: 8. The CDR3 sequence is 13 residues long.